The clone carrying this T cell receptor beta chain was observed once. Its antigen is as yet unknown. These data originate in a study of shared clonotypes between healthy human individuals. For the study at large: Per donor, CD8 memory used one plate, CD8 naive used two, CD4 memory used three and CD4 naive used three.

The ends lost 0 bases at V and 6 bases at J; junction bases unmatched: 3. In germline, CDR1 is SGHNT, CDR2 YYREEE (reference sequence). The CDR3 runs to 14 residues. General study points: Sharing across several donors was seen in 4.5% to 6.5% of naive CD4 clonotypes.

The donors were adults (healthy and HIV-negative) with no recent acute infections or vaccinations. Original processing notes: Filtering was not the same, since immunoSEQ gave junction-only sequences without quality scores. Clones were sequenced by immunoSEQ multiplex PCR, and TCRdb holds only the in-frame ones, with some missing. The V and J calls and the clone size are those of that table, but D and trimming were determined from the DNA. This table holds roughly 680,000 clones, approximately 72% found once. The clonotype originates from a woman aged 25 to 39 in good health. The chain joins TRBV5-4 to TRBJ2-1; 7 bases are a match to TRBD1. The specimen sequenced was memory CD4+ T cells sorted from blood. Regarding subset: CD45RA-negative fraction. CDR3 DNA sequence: TGTGCCAGCAGCTTGGCAGGGGGACCCAATGAGCAGTTCTTC. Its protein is CASSLAGGPNEQFF.